This T cell receptor beta chain was found in a study of a mutant IDH1 vaccine in newly diagnosed glioma. As to time point: week 47, end of study. A single vaccine dose contained 300 ug of mutant IDH1 20-mer peptide, and topical imiquimod was used with it. Donor tumors were new WHO grade 3 or 4 IDH1-mutant, ATRX-lost astrocytomas. CDR1 and CDR2 from the germline V gene are SGHVS and FNYEAQ. CDR3 length: 15 residues. The V end was cut by 5 bases, the J end by 1 base, with 14 bases between. Notes on this clone: Its specificity is not known.

Profiled with immunoSEQ multiplex PCR; TCRdb holds only in-frame clones, not every one. The profile shows 30,000 to 35,000 clones, approximately 89% of them singletons. The receptor's source is a middle-aged man with glioma. The rearrangement uses TRBV7-6 and TRBJ1-1, with unresolved D. The material was PBMCs, obtained from a glioma patient whose treatment included an IDH1 peptide vaccine. CDR3 in DNA: TGTGCCAGCAGCCGCGCGGCAGGAGGGAACACTGAAGCTTTCTTT. Its translation is CASSRAAGGNTEAFF.